The source of this T cell receptor beta chain is a study of shared T cell receptors in the human thymus. V lost 0 bases and J lost 5, with 20 bases in between. The CDR3 runs to 17 residues. The germline CDR1 and CDR2 sequences are LGHNT and FRNRAP. TCRdb's table, derived via immunoSEQ multiplex PCR, lists solely in-frame clones and lacks some. The data show about 660,000 clones, roughly 90% seen once. The same sample was also used in a study of human thymus T cells. That source notes: Serving as donors were healthy Finnish infants, each of whom was having open corrective surgery for congenital heart defects. Thymus tissue for the work was resected from patients undergoing corrective heart surgery. Repertoires sampled from thymus and blood appeared biased in V and J gene usage. Related research found strongly overlapping thymic repertoires in unrelated individuals.

This clonotype was obtained from a boy under two years old with a congenital heart defect. The sequencing input was thymocytes. The chain has TRBV12-5 and TRBJ2-7; D perhaps matches TRBD2 (5 bases). The CDR3 here is CASGLVISSGGMDEQYF. As DNA, the CDR3 is TGTGCTAGTGGTTTGGTAATTTCGAGCGGCGGTATGGACGAGCAGTACTTC.